Below, 15 T cell receptor beta chains from the same sample are listed, as sequenced in a study of spatial heterogeneity in lung cancer. Documented time point: sample taken at primary tumor resection. Unsorted tumor, nontumor lung tissue or cryopreserved PBMC supplied the whole RNA. TCRdb passed the 5' RACE reads through MiXCR, listing each CDR3 protein once. The sample carries approximately 92,000 distinct CDR3 sequences, approximately 12% recorded once. The sample in question was PBMCs, obtained at surgery. The source is a male donor with early-stage non-small cell lung cancer.

Only a few counts were recorded for this clonotype. The chain combines TRBV9 with TRBJ2-1; 9 bases line up with TRBD2. The J segment lost 5 bases and the V segment lost 5 bases, leaving 8 bases of the junction unmatched. This CDR3 is 15 amino acids long. Germline V gene data show CDR1 as SGDLS and CDR2 as YYNGEE. For the CDR3, the DNA is TGTGCCAGCAGTAATAGCGGGGGCTTCGACAATGAGCAGTTCTTC. Its translation is CASSNSGGFDNEQFF.

This clonotype was detected only a few times. V is TRBV27 and J is TRBJ2-2; no clear D gene. The CDR3 is 13 residues long. Germline CDR1 MNHEY, CDR2 SMNVEV (reference sequence). The V gene lost 0 bases and the J gene lost 4 bases, with 3 bases spanning the gap. In DNA form, the CDR3 reads TGTGCCAGCAGTTTATCAAGCACCGGGGAGCTGTTTTTT. Translating it yields CASSLSSTGELFF.

This clonotype has ten or more counts. The J gene is TRBJ2-1, the V gene TRBV7-8; 8 bases fit TRBD2. The ends lost 1 base at V and 7 bases at J; junction bases unmatched: 3. Germline V gene data show CDR1 as SGHVS and CDR2 as FQNEAQ. This CDR3 has 14 residues. The CDR3 DNA follows: TGTGCCAGCAGCTTAGACGGGGGGGAAAATGAGCAGTTCTTC. This gives the protein CASSLDGGENEQFF.

This clonotype has more than one count but fewer than ten. The V call is TRBV6-6, the J call TRBJ2-3; D is uncertain. CDR1 MNHNY and CDR2 SVGAGI come from the germline V gene (reference sequence). Deletions cut 2 bases from V and 0 bases from J, with 9 bases between. This CDR3 has 15 amino acids. CDR3 sequence: CASSYLGPSTDTQYF. The CDR3 region has the DNA TGTGCCAGCAGTTACCTGGGCCCTAGCACAGATACGCAGTATTTT.

The chain employs TRBV25-1 and TRBJ2-3, with TRBD1 matching over 8 bases. Unmatched junction bases numbered 10, after V lost 5 bases and J lost 6 bases. Germline values: CDR1 MGHDK, CDR2 SYGVNS. This CDR3 is 15 amino acids long. CDR3 in amino acids: CASSKGRGRLDTQYF. The CDR3 bases are TGTGCCAGCAGTAAGGGCAGGGGGCGGCTTGATACGCAGTATTTT.

This clonotype occurred a few times. This rearrangement joins TRBV7-3 to TRBJ2-5, with 14 bases lining up with TRBD2. Looked up from germline, CDR1 is SGHTA and CDR2 is FQGTGA. The CDR3 covers 19 residues. Germline trimming cut 3 bases from V and 2 bases from J; bases unmatched to any gene: 11. CDR3 DNA sequence: TGTGCCAGCAGCTTGGGCGGGACTAGCGGGAGTGGGGGACAAGAGACCCAGTACTTC. Protein product: CASSLGGTSGSGGQETQYF.

This rearrangement joins TRBV29-1 to TRBJ2-1; 10 bases map to TRBD2. V shed 2 bases, J shed 9 bases, and the junction held 4 bases outside the gene matches. This CDR3 comprises 13 residues. Per germline, CDR1 SQVTM and CDR2 ANQGSEA. CDR3 coding DNA: TGCAGCGTTGAATCGCTAGCGGGAGCTGAGCAGTTCTTC. Translated: CSVESLAGAEQFF.

There are a few counts of this clonotype. The rearrangement links TRBV20-1 to TRBJ1-4; possible D gene TRBD1, 6 bases. The CDR3 has 15 amino acids. CDR1 DFQATT and CDR2 SNEGSKA come from the germline V gene (reference sequence). V lost 6 bases and J lost 12, with 26 bases in between. The CDR3 loop is CSAPRPGQSMKELFF. DNA for the CDR3: TGCAGTGCCCCCCGCCCCGGACAGTCAATGAAGGAACTGTTTTTT.

V is TRBV4-3 and J is TRBJ1-1, with D hard to call. V dropped 0 bases and J dropped 1 base, with 9 bases sitting between them. There are 15 residues in the CDR3. CDR1 is LGHNA and CDR2 is YSLEER in the germline V gene. The CDR3 bases are TGCGCCAGCAGCCAAGATGGCCAGTCGAACACTGAAGCTTTCTTT. Its translation is CASSQDGQSNTEAFF.

The chain joins TRBV3-1 to TRBJ2-5, with D perhaps assigned TRBD1 or TRBD2 (6 bases each). Germline V gene lookup returns CDR1 LGHDT and CDR2 YNNKEL (reference sequence). Deletions cut 3 bases from V and 2 bases from J, with 13 bases between. The CDR3 extends over 15 amino acids. CDR3 DNA sequence: TGTGCCAGCAGCCAGGGGGCCGGGAGTCAAGAGACCCAGTACTTC. Its protein product is CASSQGAGSQETQYF.

This sequence joins TRBV29-1 and TRBJ1-5; 9 nucleotides agree with TRBD1. V trimming: 8 bases; J trimming: 1 base; junction bases outside the gene matches: 6. This CDR3 region has 14 residues. Germline V lookup: CDR1 SQVTM, CDR2 ANQGSEA. CDR3 in amino acids: CSPEGQGSNQPQHF. The CDR3 DNA reads as TGCAGCCCCGAGGGACAGGGAAGCAATCAGCCCCAGCATTTT.

The chain links TRBV29-1 to TRBJ2-7; D tentatively fits TRBD1 or TRBD2 (5 bases each). Germline CDR1 reads SQVTM; CDR2 reads ANQGSEA. The CDR3 totals 13 residues. Trimming took 7 bases from V and 0 from J, leaving 13 bases between them. The CDR3 DNA reads TGCAGCGCCACGGGACGGAACTCCTACGAGCAGTACTTC. Its translation: CSATGRNSYEQYF.

This clonotype was found once. The chain recombines TRBV18 with TRBJ1-6; 7 nucleotides align to TRBD1. The germline V gene has CDR1 KGHSH and CDR2 LQKENI. The CDR3 loop spans 12 amino acids. V lost 6 bases to trimming and J lost 10 bases; unmatched junction nucleotides: 3. In DNA, the CDR3 is TGTGCCAGCTCTACAGGGGAATCACCCCTCCACTTT. Translation gives CASSTGESPLHF. The full variable domain, rest sourced from reference TRBV18 and TRBJ1-6, is NAGVMQNPRHLVRRRGQEARLRCSPMKGHSHVYWYRQLPEEGLKFMVYLQKENIIDESGMPKERFSAEFPKEGPSILRIQQVVRGDSAAYFCASSTGESPLHFGNGTRLTVT.

This clonotype has only a few counts. The gene calls are TRBV7-9 and TRBJ2-7, with D unresolved. The V and J ends lost 1 base and 0 bases respectively, with 13 bases between them. Germline CDR1 SEHNR, CDR2 FQNEAQ (reference sequence). The CDR3 is 16 residues long. CDR3 amino acids: CASSLGGTVFSYEQYF. The CDR3 DNA reads TGTGCCAGCAGCTTAGGAGGTACAGTTTTCTCCTACGAGCAGTACTTC.

V is TRBV3-1 and J is TRBJ2-3, with 10 bases identical to TRBD2. Germline CDR1 is LGHDT and CDR2 is YNNKEL (reference sequence). After removal of 0 bases from V and 7 bases from J, the junction contained 10 bases not matched to a gene. There are 17 residues in the CDR3. The CDR3 nucleotides are TGTGCCAGCAGCCAAGATCGCCTAGCGGGGGTACGGAATACGCAGTATTTT. Translation gives CASSQDRLAGVRNTQYF.